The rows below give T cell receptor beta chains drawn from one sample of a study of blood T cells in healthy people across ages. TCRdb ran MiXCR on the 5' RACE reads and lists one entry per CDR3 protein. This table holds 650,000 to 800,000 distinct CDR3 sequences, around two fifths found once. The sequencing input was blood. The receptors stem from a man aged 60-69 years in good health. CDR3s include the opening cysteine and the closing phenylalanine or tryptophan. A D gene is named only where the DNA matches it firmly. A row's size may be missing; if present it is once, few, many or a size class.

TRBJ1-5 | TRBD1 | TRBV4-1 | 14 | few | TGCGCCAGCAGTATGACAGGGGGGGGACAGCCCCAGCATTTT | CASSMTGGGQPQHF
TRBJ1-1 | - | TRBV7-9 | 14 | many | TGTGCCAGCAGCCCCCCTATCGTGAACACTGAAGCTTTCTTT | CASSPPIVNTEAFF
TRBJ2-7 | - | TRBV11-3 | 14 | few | TGTGCCAGCAGTTTAACCGGGCCCGCCTACGAGCAGTACTTC | CASSLTGPAYEQYF
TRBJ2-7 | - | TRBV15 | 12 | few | TGTGCCACCAGCAGAGATTATTACGAGCAGTACTTC | CATSRDYYEQYF
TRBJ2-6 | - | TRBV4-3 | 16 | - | TGCGCCAGCAGCCAAGACAGTACTGGTGGGGCCAACGTCCTGACTTTC | CASSQDSTGGANVLTF
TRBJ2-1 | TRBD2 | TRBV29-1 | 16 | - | TGCAGCGGTTTCGGACTAGCGGGGGGGTTGGGGGATGAGCAGTTCTTC | CSGFGLAGGLGDEQFF
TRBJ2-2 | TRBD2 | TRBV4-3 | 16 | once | TGCGCCAGCAGCCAAGTAGCGGGGGGGAACACCGGGGAGCTGTTTTTT | CASSQVAGGNTGELFF
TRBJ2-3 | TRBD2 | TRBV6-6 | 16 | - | TGTGCCAGCAGCCTAACTAGCGGGGTAGCAGTTAATACGCAGTATTTT | CASSLTSGVAVNTQYF
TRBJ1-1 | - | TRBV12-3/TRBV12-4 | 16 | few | TGTGCCAGCAGTTTAAGGGGCCAGACTGGGAACACTGAAGCTTTCTTT | CASSLRGQTGNTEAFF
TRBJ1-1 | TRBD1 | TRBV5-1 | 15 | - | TGCGCCAGCAGCTTCCGAGACAGGGGGGGGGAAGGAGCTTTCTTT | CASSFRDRGGEGAFF
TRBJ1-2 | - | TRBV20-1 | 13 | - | TGCAGTGCTAGTCCGGGGGACGGCTATGGCTACACCTTC | CSASPGDGYGYTF
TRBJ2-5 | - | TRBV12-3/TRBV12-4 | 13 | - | TGTGCCAGCAGGATACAGGGTTGGGAGACCCAGTACTTC | CASRIQGWETQYF
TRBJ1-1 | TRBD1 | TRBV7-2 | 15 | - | TGTGCCAGCAGCCTTACAGGGGGCGCAGGCACTGAAGCTTTCTTT | CASSLTGGAGTEAFF
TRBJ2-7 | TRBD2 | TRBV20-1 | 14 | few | TGCAGTGCTAGGGGACTAGCGTATTACAATGAGCAGTACTTC | CSARGLAYYNEQYF
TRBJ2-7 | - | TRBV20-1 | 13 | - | TGCTCCTCAAAAGGGGGGGCCTTAACCGAGCAGTACTTC | CSSKGGALTEQYF
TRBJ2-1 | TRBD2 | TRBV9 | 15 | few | TGTGCCAGCAGCGTAATCCCCGGGGGGTACAATGAGCAGTTCTTC | CASSVIPGGYNEQFF
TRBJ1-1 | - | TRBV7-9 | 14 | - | TGTACCAGCAGCTTACAGGCTTCGAACACTGAAGCTTTCTTT | CTSSLQASNTEAFF
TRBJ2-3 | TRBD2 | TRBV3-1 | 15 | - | TGTGCCAGCAGCCGCCGGACTAGCGTCACAGATACGCAGTATTTT | CASSRRTSVTDTQYF
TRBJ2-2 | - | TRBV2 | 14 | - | TGTGCCAGCATGGAAAATGGAAACACCGGGGAGCTGTTTTTT | CASMENGNTGELFF
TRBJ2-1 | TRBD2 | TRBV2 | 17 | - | TGTGCCAGCACCAAAGCCGGGCGGGGGGGCTCCTACAATGAGCAGTTCTTC | CASTKAGRGGSYNEQFF
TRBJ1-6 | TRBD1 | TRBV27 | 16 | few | TGTGCCAGCAGCCCCCGACAGGGTGTGGGTAATTCACCCCTCCACTTT | CASSPRQGVGNSPLHF
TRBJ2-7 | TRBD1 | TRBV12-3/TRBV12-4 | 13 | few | TGTGCCAGCAGGCTGCAGGGGGCCTACGAGCAGTACTTC | CASRLQGAYEQYF
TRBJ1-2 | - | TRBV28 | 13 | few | TGTGCCAGCAGTTCCGACAGGCGGGGCGGCTACACCTTC | CASSSDRRGGYTF
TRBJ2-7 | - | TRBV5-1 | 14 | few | TGCGCCAGCAGCTTGGAGAACACCTTCTACGAGCAGTACTTC | CASSLENTFYEQYF
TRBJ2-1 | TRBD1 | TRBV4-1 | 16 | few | TGCGCCAGCAGCCAATCCCTGGTCAGGGGGCCAAGGGAGCAGTTCTTC | CASSQSLVRGPREQFF
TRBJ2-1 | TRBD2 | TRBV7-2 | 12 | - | TGTGCCAGCAGCCCCGGGGGAGGGTGGCAGTTCTTC | CASSPGGGWQFF
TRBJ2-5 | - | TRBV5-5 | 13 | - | TGTGCCAGCAGCGGGATAAACCAAGAGACCCAGTACTTC | CASSGINQETQYF
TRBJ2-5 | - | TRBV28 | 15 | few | TGTGCCAGCAGTTTATGGTCTCGGGTTAGGGAGACCCAGTACTTC | CASSLWSRVRETQYF
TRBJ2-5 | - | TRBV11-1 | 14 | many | TGTGCCAGCAGCTTAGGACGAGGTGGAGAGACCCAGTACTTC | CASSLGRGGETQYF
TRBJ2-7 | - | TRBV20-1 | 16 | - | TGCAGTGCTAGAGACCCCCTGGGGGCGGGGATCCACGAGCAGTACTTC | CSARDPLGAGIHEQYF
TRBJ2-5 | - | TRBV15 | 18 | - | TGTGCCACCAGCAGAGATAGGGGATACAGGGTACAACAAGAGACCCAGTACTTC | CATSRDRGYRVQQETQYF
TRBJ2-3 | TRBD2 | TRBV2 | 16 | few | TGTGCCAGCAGCCGATCCTCAAGCGGGGGGGCCAGTACGCAGTATTTT | CASSRSSSGGASTQYF
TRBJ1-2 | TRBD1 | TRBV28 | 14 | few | TGTGCCAGCAGTCAGGACAGGGTTCGCTATGGCTACACCTTC | CASSQDRVRYGYTF
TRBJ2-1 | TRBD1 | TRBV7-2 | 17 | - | TGTGCCAGCAGCGCAATAGGGGGGGGGACAGGGACAAATGAGCAGTTCTTC | CASSAIGGGTGTNEQFF
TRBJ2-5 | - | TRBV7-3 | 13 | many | TGTGCCAGCAGCTTAACGGCGGGGGAGACCCAGTACTTC | CASSLTAGETQYF
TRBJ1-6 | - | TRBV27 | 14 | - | TGTGCCAGCAGTTATGAGGGGCATAATTCACCCCTCCACTTT | CASSYEGHNSPLHF
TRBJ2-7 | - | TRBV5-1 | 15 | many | TGCGCCAGCAGCTTGGCCGCAGGGAGCTCCTACGAGCAGTACTTC | CASSLAAGSSYEQYF
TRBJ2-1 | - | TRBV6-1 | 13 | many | TGTGCCAGCACACTAGGCTCCTACAATGAGCAGTTCTTC | CASTLGSYNEQFF
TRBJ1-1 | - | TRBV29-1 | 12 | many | TGCAGCGCAGGGGCCAGAAACACTGAAGCTTTCTTT | CSAGARNTEAFF
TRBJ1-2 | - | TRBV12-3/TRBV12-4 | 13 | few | TGTGCCAGCACCCCAACAGGAGACTATGGCTACACCTTC | CASTPTGDYGYTF
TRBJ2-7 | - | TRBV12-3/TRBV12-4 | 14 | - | TGTACCAGCAGTTTTGGGACAGGGACTAGGGAGCAGTACTTC | CTSSFGTGTREQYF
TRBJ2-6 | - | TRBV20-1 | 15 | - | TGCAGTGCGGGACCCAAATTTTCTGGGGCCAACGTCCTGACTTTC | CSAGPKFSGANVLTF
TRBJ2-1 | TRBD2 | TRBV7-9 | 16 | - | TGTGCCAGCAGCGGAACGGGGGGGGTACTTTTCGATGAGCAGTTCTTC | CASSGTGGVLFDEQFF
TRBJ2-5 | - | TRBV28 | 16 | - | TGTGCCAGCAGCCATCGGACAAAAGGGGGCCAAGAGACCCAGTACTTC | CASSHRTKGGQETQYF
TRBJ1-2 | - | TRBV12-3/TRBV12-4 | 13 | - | TGTGCCAGCAGCGCGACCCACAGGGTTGGCTACACCTTC | CASSATHRVGYTF
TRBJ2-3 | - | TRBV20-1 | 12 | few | TGCAGTCTAAAGTGGGGGGCAGATACGCAGTATTTT | CSLKWGADTQYF
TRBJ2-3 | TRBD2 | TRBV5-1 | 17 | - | TGCGCCAGCAGCGGAGGACTAGCGGGGCACAGCACAGATACGCAGTATTTT | CASSGGLAGHSTDTQYF
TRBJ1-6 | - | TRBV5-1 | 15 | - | TGCGCCAGCAGCCGGGACACTCTTTATAATTCACCCCTCCACTTT | CASSRDTLYNSPLHF
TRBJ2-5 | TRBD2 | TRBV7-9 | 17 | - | TGTGCCAGCAGGACGACTAGCGGGGGGTCGCCTGGAGAGACCCAGTACTTC | CASRTTSGGSPGETQYF
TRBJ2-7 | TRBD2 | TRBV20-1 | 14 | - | TGCAGTGCTCCTAGCGGGGACAGCTCCTACGAGCAGTACTTC | CSAPSGDSSYEQYF